This TCR beta chain was found in a study of blood T cell repertoires in COVID-19. About the research overall: There were acute and convalescent COVID-19 samples, and they came from the United States, Italy and Spain.

CDR1 and CDR2 from the germline V gene are GTSNPN and SVGIG (reference sequence). The V end was cut by 1 base, the J end by 2 bases, with 9 bases between. This CDR3 contains 15 residues. Only in-frame clones appear in the TCRdb table, and some are missing; sequencing was by immunoSEQ multiplex PCR. Counted here are tens of thousands of clones, just over 85% occurring once; the ten biggest clones make up around 1.3%. This clone was seen more than once but under ten times. Sequenced input: peripheral blood. This TCR came from a woman older than 75 with acute or convalescent COVID-19. V usage is TRBV30 and J usage is TRBJ1-6; D call uncertain. CDR3 nucleotides: TGTGCCTGGAGTGGGTCCGGGACCTATAATTCACCCCTCCACTTT. It yields the protein CAWSGSGTYNSPLHF.